This T cell receptor beta chain was observed in a study of EBV T-cell therapy then PD-1 blockade in nasopharyngeal carcinoma (dated by TCRdb to about 2021). The CDR3, from cysteine to phenylalanine, totals 15 residues. The kept DNA is CDR3 alone, 45 bases in frame from the first base. Looking up the germline V gene (reference sequence) yields CDR1 LGHDT and CDR2 YNNKEL. V and J lose 1 base and 3 bases, and a span of 12 bases separates them. Genomic DNA was extracted from sorted cells using the Qiagen DNeasy Kit. The immunoSEQ platform was used for deep sequencing of the TCR beta chain. As for the original processing: Repertoire data analysis was performed with the immunoSEQ Analyzer software. TCRdb mirrors the immuneACCESS table, restricted to in-frame sequences. Some clones are absent from its copies; in checked studies, under half trace to an unresolved V gene, and the reason for the others is unknown. The V and J calls and clone size come from that table; D and trimming were worked out from the DNA. The sample table lists 22,000 or so clones, under 90% of them with a count of one. The top ten hold 20% to 25% of the sample.

A note on this clone: The specificity of this receptor is unknown. Qualities for individual bases were not recorded, and no much larger clone is one base off.

This specimen's treatment or condition label, interpreted: AdE1-LMPpoly-expanded autologous EBV-specific T-cell therapy followed by anti-PD-1 nivolumab. This clonotype was obtained from a man aged 35-49 years with nasopharyngeal carcinoma. Sequenced here: CD8+ T cells from blood, sampled at day -245 from a patient whose treatment included autologous EBV-specific T cells and nivolumab. The V and J segments used are TRBV3-1 (or the pseudogene TRBV3-2) and TRBJ1-1; tentative D gene TRBD1, with 5 bases matching. This receptor carries the CDR3 CASSQVPGSDTEAFF. The nucleotides read TGTGCCAGCAGCCAAGTCCCAGGGTCGGACACTGAAGCTTTCTTT.